The source of this T cell receptor beta chain is a study of PD-L1 blockade in urothelial cancer (dated by TCRdb to about 2017). Background for the entire study: All patients started therapy at some point between 2014 and 2016 and received atezolizumab 1,200 mg intravenously every 3 weeks. About 85% of the 29 patients were identified as males with urothelial cancer of bladder origin, and a prior smoking history was reported by 18 of 29 patients. Patients had an ECOG performance status of 0 or 1 and had received between 0 and 3 prior chemotherapy regimens. Blood samples were analyzed 3 weeks after the start of treatment (second dose) and 6 weeks after the start of treatment. Blood samples gave a median of around 130,000 T cells and tens of thousands of unique TCRs, with a median clonality of approximately 0.08. An exploratory multi-omic analysis was conducted of the somatic, immune and clinical correlates of response to PD-L1 blockade with atezolizumab in urothelial cancer. Pretreatment tumor samples, along with matched peripheral blood collected serially before and after atezolizumab treatment, underwent TCR sequencing. Progression-free survival longer than 6 months counted as durable clinical benefit, and TCR features were additionally tested against both progression-free and overall survival. In the same patients, pretreatment tumors underwent whole exome sequencing and RNA sequencing in addition to TCR sequencing. Durable clinical benefit was achieved by nine patients but not by the remaining 20. Twenty-nine patients had pretreatment blood TCR-seq, roughly 24 had at least one posttreatment blood collection, and roughly 24 had tumor TCR-seq. General study outcomes and caveats: Greater expansion of tumor-associated TCR clones in peripheral blood 3 weeks after the start of treatment was observed in patients with durable benefit (n of about 22, p = 0.022). Improved progression-free and overall survival was associated with having pretreatment peripheral blood TCR clonality below the median. Small sample size (n ≈ 28) and many exploratory analyses mean the results are intended to be hypothesis-generating.

Synthetic TCR analog templates were spiked into each PCR so that absolute template abundance could be estimated from read counts. TCRbeta CDR3 regions were amplified from genomic DNA with bias-controlled V and J gene primers using the immunoSEQ assay. Sequencing of rearranged TCRbeta segments was performed at approximately 20X coverage. The original methods were these. Clustering was used to correct sequencing errors, and CDR3s were annotated against IMGT so that V, D and J genes could be assigned. Downstream analyses used only productive TCRbeta rearrangements and left out out-of-frame or stop-codon sequences. Clonality was calculated as one minus the Shannon entropy normalized by the log of the number of unique productive sequences. Clones differing between time points or between blood and tumor were identified by Fisher's exact test with Benjamini-Hochberg correction at adjusted p below 0.01. Sourced from immuneACCESS, this table was stored by TCRdb with only in-frame sequences that have V and J called. A share of the clones is absent; for the studies checked, an unresolved V gene accounts for under half, and the remainder has no known explanation. The DNA was the basis for D and trimming; V, J and clone size are from that table. The sample records some 56,000 clones, about 85% of which are singletons. The biggest ten clones account for approximately 15% of the sample.

After removal of 5 bases from V and 0 bases from J, the junction retains 5 bases not matched to a gene. CDR1 and CDR2 were assigned from the germline V gene as SGHTS and YDEGEE. The CDR3, cysteine through phenylalanine, is 15 amino acids long. The sequence is cut down to CDR3 DNA, 45 bases in frame from base 1. Comment on this clone: Its binding antigen is unknown. Qualities for individual bases were not recorded, and no much larger clone is one base off.

The sample's time point label is to be understood as: pretreatment peripheral blood. A cohort of more than 25 patients with locally advanced or metastatic urothelial carcinoma, treated at Memorial Sloan Kettering on a trial protocol, was included. Peripheral blood mononuclear cells were collected pretreatment and during treatment, with between 1 and 8 total time points obtained per patient. The Qiagen DNeasy Blood extraction kit was used to purify genomic DNA from total PBMCs and from tumor samples. PBMCs were collected pretreatment and during treatment, and were isolated and stored as previously described.

The chain links TRBV5-8 with TRBJ1-1; 9 junctional bases match TRBD1. The source was PBMCs, collected around atezolizumab (anti-PD-L1) treatment. The TCR comes from an older man with urothelial cancer. The sequence in DNA is TGTGCCAGCAGAGCCGGGACAGGGTTGAACACTGAAGCTTTCTTT. Its protein reads: CASRAGTGLNTEAFF.